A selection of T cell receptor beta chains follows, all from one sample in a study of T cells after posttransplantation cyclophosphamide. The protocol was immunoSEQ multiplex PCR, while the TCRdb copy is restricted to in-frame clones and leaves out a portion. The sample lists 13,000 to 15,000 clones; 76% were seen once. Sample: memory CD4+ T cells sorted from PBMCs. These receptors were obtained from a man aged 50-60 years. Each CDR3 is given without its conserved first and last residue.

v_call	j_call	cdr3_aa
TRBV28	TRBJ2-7	ASSLRWSGEQY
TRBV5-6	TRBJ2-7	ASSIRELTYEQY
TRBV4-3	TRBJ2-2	ASSQAFNLVRPGELF
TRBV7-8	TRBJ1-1	ASSPWLQGITEAF
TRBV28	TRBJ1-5	ASTFGGTQNQPQH
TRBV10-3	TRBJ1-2	ATEADAIT
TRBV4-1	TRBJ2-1	ASRRTIVSLNEQF
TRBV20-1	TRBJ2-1	SARGRGKEF
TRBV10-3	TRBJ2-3	AIMRALSSTDTQY
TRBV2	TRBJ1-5	ASSLRVGQPQH
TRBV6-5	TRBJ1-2	ASSQSLGGIYGYT
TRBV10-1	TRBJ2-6	ATKDRGRSGANVLT
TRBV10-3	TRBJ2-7	AISQGQGVVAEQY
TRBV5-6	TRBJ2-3	ASSLGSIALRAQY
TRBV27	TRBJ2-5	ASSSTVAGGGETQY
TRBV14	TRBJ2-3	ASSQTGTSGPYTQY
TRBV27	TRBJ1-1	ASSSHRDRGAAF
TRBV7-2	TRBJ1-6	ASSLGRNSPAYNSPLH
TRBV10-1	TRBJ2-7	ASNDRGPFYEQY
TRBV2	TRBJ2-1	ASSELAGGPPNEQF
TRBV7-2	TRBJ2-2	ASSPRTVNTGELF
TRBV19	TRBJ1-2	ASRGTGGSNYGYT
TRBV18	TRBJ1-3	ASSEDLQGYTIY
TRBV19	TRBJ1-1	ASSQTGTEAF
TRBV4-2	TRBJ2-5	ASSHDYRETQY
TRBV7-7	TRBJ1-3	ASSPYAGNTIY
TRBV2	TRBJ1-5	ASSEDGYNQPQH
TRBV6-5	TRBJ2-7	ASSFPQQAYEQY
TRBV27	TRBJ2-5	ASSRDWEETQY
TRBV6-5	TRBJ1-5	ASSYSGKSQPQH
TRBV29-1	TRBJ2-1	SVGASGTFNEQF
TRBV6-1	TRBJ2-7	ASRPQGAYEQY
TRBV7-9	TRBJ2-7	ASSPPLRLGGYEQY
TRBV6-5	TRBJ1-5	ASSPGGRNQPQH
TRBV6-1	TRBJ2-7	ASGLSGSYEQY
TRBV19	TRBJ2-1	ASSIGGTRGGNEQF
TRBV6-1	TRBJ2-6	ASSERRSGANVLT
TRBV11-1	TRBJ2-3	ASSLGLAADASTDTQY
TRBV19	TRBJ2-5	ASSIDAVQETQY
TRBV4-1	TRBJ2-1	ASSPYRLGLGNEQF
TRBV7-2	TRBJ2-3	ASSSFGGTSGDTQY
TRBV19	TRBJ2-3	ASSVTVEPDTQY
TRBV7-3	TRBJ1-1	ASSSTTGVPF
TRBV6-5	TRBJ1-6	ASSSPENSPLH
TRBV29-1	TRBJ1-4	SAYRGTDEKLF
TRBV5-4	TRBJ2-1	ASSQPLVRVKNEQF
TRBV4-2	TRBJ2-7	ASSQERSGPYEQY
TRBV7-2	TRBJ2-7	ASSRTSGGYEQY
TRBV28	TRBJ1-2	ASSRNILGTADYGYT
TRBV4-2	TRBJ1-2	ASSQDGAGFGADGYT
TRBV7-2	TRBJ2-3	ASSGVAGGLADTQY
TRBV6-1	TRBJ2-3	ASSAAGYTDTQY
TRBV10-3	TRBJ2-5	AISEHETQY